What follows are 21 T cell receptor beta chains derived from one specimen sequenced in a study of shared clonotypes between healthy human individuals. Produced via immunoSEQ multiplex PCR; TCRdb's table is partial and in-frame only. This table has 330,000 or so clones, 74% appearing once. Sequences were obtained from memory CD4+ T cells sorted from blood. Subset meaning: CD45RA-negative fraction. All receptors derive from a man aged 25-45 years in good health.

This chain connects TRBV28 to TRBJ1-5; TRBD1 aligns across 10 bases. CDR1 is MDHEN, CDR2 SYDVKM, per germline. The CDR3 sequence is 18 residues long. The junction had 6 bases not matched to a gene; V was cut back by 1 base and J by 0 bases. The CDR3: CASSLFGTGVVSNQPQHF. In nucleotides, the CDR3 is TGTGCCAGCAGTTTATTCGGGACAGGGGTTGTTAGCAATCAGCCCCAGCATTTT.

The chain uses TRBV7-7 and TRBJ2-5; D is ambiguous. This CDR3 is 13 amino acids long. Trimming shortened V by 0 bases and J by 5 bases, and 7 bases separated the two germline ends. The germline CDR1 and CDR2 sequences are SSHAT and FNYEAQ (reference sequence). The CDR3 spells CASSLALTETQYF. CDR3 nucleotide sequence: TGTGCCAGCAGCTTAGCCCTGACCGAGACCCAGTACTTC.

This rearrangement joins TRBV19 to TRBJ2-2; D unclear. The ends were cut back, 1 base at V and 4 bases at J, with 7 bases in the middle. This CDR3 is built from 14 residues. Germline CDR1 LNHDA, CDR2 SQIVND (reference sequence). CDR3 region: CASSIGGSTGELFF. CDR3 nucleotides: TGTGCCAGTAGTATAGGTGGTTCCACCGGGGAGCTGTTTTTT.

The chain carries TRBV5-5 and TRBJ2-5; D perhaps matches TRBD2 (6 bases). Germline CDR1 is SGHKS and CDR2 is YYEKEE (reference sequence). Between the trimmed V and J ends, which lost 4 bases and 5 bases, there was a span of 12 bases. This CDR3 has 13 amino acids. In nucleotides, the CDR3 is TGTGCCAGCAGCGCCGGGACTTTGGAGACCCAGTACTTC. Protein sequence: CASSAGTLETQYF.

The chain has TRBV28 and TRBJ1-1; weak D call: TRBD1 (6 bases). V lost 6 bases, J lost 1 base, and 18 bases lay in between. This CDR3 spans 16 amino acids. CDR1 is MDHEN and CDR2 is SYDVKM in the germline V gene. The CDR3 DNA is TGTGCCAGCAGGCGACCTACAGGGTTTGGGAACACTGAAGCTTTCTTT. This encodes CASRRPTGFGNTEAFF.

The chain employs TRBV10-3 and TRBJ2-1, with 12 bases matching TRBD2. Germline CDR1 ENHRY, CDR2 SYGVKD. The V gene end was trimmed by 6 bases and the J gene end by 4 bases; junction bases not matched to a gene: 1. The CDR3 is 14 amino acids. DNA for the CDR3: TGTGCCATCAGGACTAGCGGGGGATACAATGAGCAGTTCTTC. This gives the protein CAIRTSGGYNEQFF.

The chain employs TRBV5-6 and TRBJ1-2; 7 bases are shared with TRBD1. The CDR3 runs to 17 residues. V was clipped by 2 bases and J by 0 bases; unmatched bases: 10. CDR1 and CDR2 from the germline V gene are SGHDT and YYEEEE. CDR3 bases: TGTGCCAGCAGCTTTTGGACAGGTACCTACGCTAACTATGGCTACACCTTC. It specifies CASSFWTGTYANYGYTF.

This clone has a single count. The J gene is TRBJ2-5, the V gene TRBV28, with D hard to call. The tail of the sequence fits TRBJ2-7 better, so the J call may be wrong. Germline CDR1 and CDR2: MDHEN and SYDVKM. The CDR3 covers 14 residues. The CDR3 DNA follows: TGTGCCAGCCTACAACAGCTTCCTACCTACGAGCAGTACTTC. This codes for CASLQQLPTYEQYF.

This clone has only one observation. The V and J genes are TRBV9 and TRBJ2-7; possibly TRBD2 for D (6 bases). CDR1 is SGDLS and CDR2 is YYNGEE in the germline V gene. V lost 4 bases and J lost 1, with 15 bases in between. This CDR3 is built from 15 residues. The CDR3 region has the DNA TGTGCCAGCAGCCCTAGACTAGAGGGGTCCTACGAGCAGTACTTC. Translation gives CASSPRLEGSYEQYF.

The gene calls are TRBV11-2 and TRBJ2-7, with 13 positions matching TRBD2. CDR3 size: 16 residues. The J segment lost 6 bases and the V segment lost 4 bases, leaving 9 bases of the junction unmatched. Germline assignment: CDR1 SGHAT and CDR2 FQNNGV. The CDR3: CASSSQPGLAGSEQYF. The CDR3 nucleotides read TGTGCCAGCAGCTCCCAACCGGGACTAGCGGGATCCGAGCAGTACTTC.

V gene TRBV19 combines with J gene TRBJ2-3, with D possibly matching TRBD2 (5 bases). Per the germline V gene, CDR1 is LNHDA and CDR2 is SQIVND (reference sequence). The CDR3 length is 17 residues. Trimming removed 6 bases from V and 2 bases from J, with 21 bases in between. The CDR3 DNA sequence: TGTGCCAGTAGCCCCCTCGGCAGCCGACTATCCACAGATACGCAGTATTTT. Its translation is CASSPLGSRLSTDTQYF.

The genes are TRBV5-1 and TRBJ2-7, with TRBD1 matching 8 bases. In germline, CDR1 is SGHRS, CDR2 YFSETQ. With 5 bases clipped from V and 1 base from J, the junction kept 5 bases outside the gene matches. The CDR3 contains 14 residues. The CDR3 loop reads CASREGTGSYEQYF. CDR3 DNA sequence: TGCGCCAGCAGAGAGGGGACAGGTTCCTACGAGCAGTACTTC.

This clone was seen only a few times. This chain links TRBV15 with TRBJ2-7; 10 positions match TRBD1. The CDR3 extends over 16 amino acids. From germline, CDR1 is LNHNV and CDR2 YYDKDF (reference sequence). With V trimmed by 3 bases and J by 5 bases, 10 bases remained unmatched. The CDR3 bases are TGTGCCACCAGCAGGGAAAAGGGGACAGGGGCACACGAGCAGTACTTC. Its protein product is CATSREKGTGAHEQYF.

The count of this clone is one. The chain is built from TRBV7-7 and TRBJ2-7, with a weak D call TRBD2 (5 bases). Deletions cut 5 bases from V and 0 bases from J, with 8 bases between. The CDR3 is 13 residues long. Germline V gene lookup returns CDR1 SSHAT and CDR2 FNYEAQ (reference sequence). CDR3 in DNA: TGTGCCAGCAGCCCCGCGGGCTCCTACGAGCAGTACTTC. The encoded protein is CASSPAGSYEQYF.

This chain links TRBV15 with TRBJ1-5; D not certain. Germline CDR1 reads LNHNV; CDR2 reads YYDKDF (reference sequence). This CDR3 is 13 amino acids long. Trimming removed 0 bases from V and 7 bases from J, with 7 bases in between. The CDR3 sequence: CATSREPGQPQHF. Written as DNA, the CDR3 is TGTGCCACCAGCAGAGAACCGGGACAGCCCCAGCATTTT.

V usage is TRBV9 and J usage is TRBJ2-7, with 9 bases that match TRBD1. Germline V gives CDR1 SGDLS, CDR2 YYNGEE. The CDR3 covers 16 residues. Germline trimming cut 7 bases from V and 2 bases from J; bases unmatched to any gene: 13. As DNA, the CDR3 is TGTGCCAGCCGTCCCGGGACAGGGTCCTACGCCTACGAGCAGTACTTC. It yields the protein CASRPGTGSYAYEQYF.

The chain employs TRBV4-2 and TRBJ1-2; D might be TRBD1 (6 bases). V lost 2 bases to trimming and J lost 8 bases, with 15 bases between them. The V gene's germline CDR1 is LGHNA and CDR2 YNFKEQ. The CDR3 runs 14 residues. The CDR3 DNA reads as TGTGCCAGCAGCCAACTACAGGGTCAAGAGGGCTACACCTTC. Protein: CASSQLQGQEGYTF.

This chain uses TRBV10-2 with TRBJ2-3; 7 positions match TRBD2. Germline loops: CDR1 WSHSY, CDR2 SAAADI. V was clipped by 2 bases and J by 1 base; unmatched bases: 3. The CDR3 extends over 15 amino acids. The CDR3, as DNA: TGCGCCAGCAGTGAGATCCGGGAGGGCACAGATACGCAGTATTTT. Translated, it gives CASSEIREGTDTQYF.

The chain has TRBV5-1 and TRBJ2-2; D possibly corresponds to TRBD2 (5 bases). CDR1 and CDR2 from the germline V gene are SGHRS and YFSETQ. This CDR3 is 15 amino acids long. V lost 3 bases and J lost 5, with 14 bases in between. The CDR3 bases are TGCGCCAGCAGCTGGGCGGGTAGCAGGACCGGGGAGCTGTTTTTT. It codes for CASSWAGSRTGELFF.

V is TRBV19 and J is TRBJ1-2, with D perhaps TRBD1 (5 bases). The CDR3 totals 16 residues. Germline lookup yields CDR1 LNHDA and CDR2 SQIVND (reference sequence). The V end was cut by 5 bases, the J end by 2 bases, with 18 bases between. CDR3 coding DNA: TGTGCCAGTAGTCTAACTACGCCGGGACCAAACTATGGCTACACCTTC. This encodes CASSLTTPGPNYGYTF.

The V call is TRBV15, the J call TRBJ2-7; 11 bases agree with TRBD1. V shed 6 bases and J 4 bases; nucleotides not matched to a gene: 8. This CDR3 contains 15 residues. Germline CDR1 and CDR2: LNHNV and YYDKDF (reference sequence). In nucleotides, the CDR3 is TGTGCCACCAGTGCGGGAGGGACAGGGGGATACGAGCAGTACTTC. It specifies CATSAGGTGGYEQYF.